This T cell receptor beta chain is from a study of blood T cell repertoires in COVID-19. On the study more broadly: Whether acute or convalescent, the COVID-19 samples came from the United States, Italy and Spain. In each case, the material was cDNA or gDNA derived from T cells, B-cell-depleted T cells, or PBMCs.

Germline V lookup: CDR1 SQVTM, CDR2 ANQGSEA. The V and J ends lost 3 bases and 2 bases, in that order; junction bases with no gene match: 7. The CDR3 has 15 amino acids. Living in about two dozen US areas, the participants were between 18 and 89 years of age. Donors in Cohort 3 counted as recovered after two negative PCRs, clearance, or symptom resolution. The repertoire was sequenced with immunoSEQ multiplex PCR; TCRdb's copy has only in-frame clones and lacks some. The sample has roughly 400,000 clones, about 90% seen once. What was sequenced was PBMCs or T cells enriched from blood (not recorded which). This sequence joins TRBV29-1 and TRBJ2-1; 7 bases are shared with TRBD2. This receptor was taken from a woman aged 25 to 39 who had recovered from COVID-19. In DNA, the CDR3 is TGCAGCGTTGAGGGAGGGGCGCTTCCCTACAATGAGCAGTTCTTC. As protein: CSVEGGALPYNEQFF.